Shown below are 23 T cell receptor beta chains from a single sample sequenced in a study of CD8+ T cells in alopecia areata. The sequencing template was cDNA reverse transcribed from extracted RNA. The table came from immunoSEQ multiplex PCR; TCRdb's copy has only in-frame clones and leaves some out. In the table there are about 110,000 clones, approximately 50% of which are singletons. The sample taken for sequencing was NKG2D-low CD8+ T cells sorted from blood. These TCRs come from a human donor with alopecia areata.

The chain uses TRBV28 and TRBJ1-5; TRBD1 matches 8 bases. Germline CDR1 is MDHEN and CDR2 is SYDVKM. CDR3 size: 15 residues. After removal of 2 bases from V and 6 bases from J, the junction contained 6 bases not matched to a gene. The CDR3 sequence: CASSLLARGRQPQHF. DNA of the CDR3: TGTGCCAGCAGTTTACTGGCCAGGGGGCGTCAGCCCCAGCATTTT.

The rearrangement links TRBV27 to TRBJ2-7, with no clear D. CDR3 length equals 14 residues. Trimming stripped 6 bases from V and 3 bases from J, with 15 bases between. Germline V gives CDR1 MNHEY, CDR2 SMNVEV (reference sequence). The CDR3 DNA reads as TGTGCCAGCAGCCCTACTCAACCTAGCTACGAGCAGTACTTC. The encoded protein is CASSPTQPSYEQYF.

V usage is TRBV27 and J usage is TRBJ2-3; D call uncertain. CDR3 length: 15 residues. V lost 2 bases and J 2 bases, leaving 11 bases between the germline ends. Germline V lookup: CDR1 MNHEY, CDR2 SMNVEV (reference sequence). The CDR3 protein is CASSLPPGYTDTQYF. The CDR3 DNA reads TGTGCCAGCAGTTTACCTCCGGGTTACACAGATACGCAGTATTTT.

V is TRBV28 and J is TRBJ2-3; D perhaps matches TRBD2 (6 bases). Germline CDR1 reads MDHEN; CDR2 reads SYDVKM. This CDR3 has 14 residues. V was trimmed by 3 bases and J by 3 bases, leaving 10 bases between them. Here the CDR3 reads CASSFPGRTDTQYF. CDR3 in DNA: TGTGCCAGCAGTTTCCCAGGGAGGACAGATACGCAGTATTTT.

This clone was counted a few times. The rearrangement joins TRBV9 to TRBJ2-7; D is possibly TRBD1 (6 bases). V lost 2 bases, J lost 3 bases, and 12 bases lay in between. Germline CDR1 SGDLS, CDR2 YYNGEE. This CDR3 has 14 amino acids. CDR3 sequence (DNA): TGTGCCAGCAGCGTTGGTCAGGGGTTCTACGAGCAGTACTTC. Its protein product is CASSVGQGFYEQYF.

The V call is TRBV5-1, the J call TRBJ1-2; 7 bases match TRBD1. Germline lookup yields CDR1 SGHRS and CDR2 YFSETQ. Losses at the gene ends were 2 bases for V and 4 bases for J; bases not matched to a gene: 5. CDR3 length: 14 amino acids. This CDR3 reads CASSFRRDSYGYTF. The CDR3 region has the DNA TGCGCCAGCAGCTTCCGCCGGGACAGCTATGGCTACACCTTC. Complete variable domain (other parts from reference TRBV5-1 and TRBJ1-2): KAGVTQTPRYLIKTRGQQVTLSCSPISGHRSVSWYQQTPGQGLQFLFEYFSETQRNKGNFPGRFSGRQFSNSRSEMNVSTLELGDSALYLCASSFRRDSYGYTFGSGTRLTVV.

The table lists this clone with a few counts. The chain employs TRBV28 and TRBJ1-5, with D possibly matching TRBD1 (6 bases). Per germline, CDR1 MDHEN and CDR2 SYDVKM. This CDR3 is built from 12 residues. V lost 8 bases to trimming and J lost 5 bases, with 10 bases between them. CDR3 region: CASVGGYQPQHF. The DNA for the CDR3 is TGTGCCAGCGTTGGGGGCTATCAGCCCCAGCATTTT. Full variable domain (rest looked up from reference TRBV28 and TRBJ1-5): DVKVTQSSRYLVKRTGEKVFLECVQDMDHENMFWYRQDPGLGLRLIYFSYDVKMKEKGDIPEGYSVSREKKERFSLILESASTNQTSMYLCASVGGYQPQHFGDGTRLSIL.

This clone has a single count. V and J are TRBV6-5 and TRBJ2-7; tentative D call: TRBD1 (6 bases). V was shortened by 4 bases and J by 6 bases, with 13 bases between the two germline ends. CDR1 and CDR2 from the germline V gene are MNHEY and SVGAGI. The CDR3 consists of 13 residues. CDR3 in amino acids: CASSSNRVLEQYF. In nucleotides, the CDR3 is TGTGCCAGCAGTTCCAACAGGGTCCTCGAGCAGTACTTC.

The chain is built from TRBV7-9 and TRBJ2-1; 12 bases align to TRBD1. CDR1 is SEHNR, CDR2 FQNEAQ, per germline (reference sequence). The V and J ends lost 5 bases and 7 bases, in that order; junction bases with no gene match: 6. CDR3 length equals 15 residues. The CDR3: CASSNRDRGQNEQFF. The CDR3, as DNA: TGTGCCAGCAGCAACCGGGACAGGGGGCAAAATGAGCAGTTCTTC.

The count of this clone is one. The chain uses TRBV5-1 and TRBJ1-2; tentatively, D is TRBD1 (5 bases). With 7 bases removed from V and 6 bases from J, the gap between germline ends came to 13 bases. Germline V gene data show CDR1 as SGHRS and CDR2 as YFSETQ. This CDR3 is built from 12 residues. The DNA for the CDR3 is TGCGCCAGCCGGGGACGGGAAGATGGCTACACCTTC. It specifies CASRGREDGYTF.

The rearrangement joins TRBV28 to TRBJ2-1; tentative D call: TRBD1 (5 bases). Germline lookup yields CDR1 MDHEN and CDR2 SYDVKM. This CDR3 is built from 11 residues. V lost 5 bases and J lost 10, with 9 bases in between. DNA of the CDR3: TGTGCCAGCAGTCAGGGCGGAGAGCAGTTCTTC. This sequence encodes CASSQGGEQFF.

V gene TRBV4-1 combines with J gene TRBJ2-7; D may be TRBD2 (6 bases). The V gene lost 1 base and the J gene lost 4 bases, with 17 bases spanning the gap. Germline V gene lookup returns CDR1 MGHRA and CDR2 YSYEKL. This CDR3 has 16 amino acids. The DNA of the CDR3 is TGCGCCAGCAGCCAAGCTGTGCAGGGAGGTTTATACGAGCAGTACTTC. Amino acids: CASSQAVQGGLYEQYF.

The chain employs TRBV2 and TRBJ2-1; 12 bases fit TRBD2. The CDR3 runs 14 residues. J gave up 7 bases and V 11 bases, and 9 bases lay outside the gene matches. Germline CDR1 is SNHLY and CDR2 is FYNNEI. Here the CDR3 DNA reads TGTGCCTGCCTGACTAGCGGGAGACCTAATGAGCAGTTCTTC. It is translated as CACLTSGRPNEQFF.

The CDR3 nucleotides are TGTGCCAGCAGTGAAAGGGGGGGATTAGAGACCCAGTACTTC. Translated: CASSERGGLETQYF. The gene calls are TRBV25-1 and TRBJ2-5; the D gene is possibly TRBD2 (7 bases). The V gene's germline CDR1 is MGHDK and CDR2 SYGVNS. Deletions cut 2 bases from V and 4 bases from J, with 11 bases between. This CDR3 has 14 residues.

The V and J genes are TRBV27 and TRBJ2-5; 13 bases map to TRBD2. Germline V CDR1 and CDR2: MNHEY, SMNVEV (reference sequence). Trimming took 8 bases from V and 5 from J; bases not matched to a gene: 8. The CDR3 loop spans 15 amino acids. The CDR3: CASAGLAGVGETQYF. In DNA, the CDR3 is TGTGCCAGCGCAGGACTAGCGGGAGTTGGTGAGACCCAGTACTTC.

This clone showed up just once. This sequence joins TRBV10-3 and TRBJ2-3; no firm D call. V was cut by 11 bases and J by 1 base, with 10 bases left in between. From germline, CDR1 is ENHRY and CDR2 SYGVKD. The CDR3 is 12 amino acids. The CDR3 DNA reads TGTGCCGTCCGTGCTGGCACAGATACGCAGTATTTT. It yields the protein CAVRAGTDTQYF.

The CDR3 DNA sequence: TGCGCCAGCAGCCAAGCTAGACAGGGGAATCAGCCCCAGCATTTT. It translates to CASSQARQGNQPQHF. This rearrangement joins TRBV4-1 to TRBJ1-5; 8 bases match TRBD1. The germline V gene has CDR1 MGHRA and CDR2 YSYEKL. Trimming at V came to 1 base and at J to 4 bases, leaving 3 bases not matched to a gene. The CDR3 spans 15 residues.

The rearrangement joins TRBV7-3 to TRBJ2-1; D uncertain. Germline loops: CDR1 SGHTA, CDR2 FQGTGA. This CDR3 spans 15 amino acids. V was trimmed by 5 bases and J by 6 bases, leaving 17 bases between them. The DNA for the CDR3 is TGTGCCAGCAGCGAAGACTCCACCAGTCGCAATGAGCAGTTCTTC. It encodes CASSEDSTSRNEQFF.

A few counts support this clone. The CDR3 region is CASSPFAGLVGDEQYF. CDR3 in DNA: TGTGCCAGCAGTCCTTTCGCCGGGCTAGTCGGCGACGAGCAGTACTTC. The V call is TRBV27, the J call TRBJ2-7; D unresolved. From germline, CDR1 is MNHEY and CDR2 SMNVEV (reference sequence). The CDR3 runs to 16 residues. Trimming stripped 5 bases from V and 5 bases from J, with 22 bases between.

The J gene is TRBJ2-2, the V gene TRBV7-3; 8 nucleotides line up with TRBD1. Germline trimming cut 2 bases from V and 6 bases from J; bases unmatched to any gene: 2. The CDR3 is 14 amino acids. Germline V gene data show CDR1 as SGHTA and CDR2 as FQGTGA. The CDR3 DNA sequence: TGTGCCAGCAGCTTAGTCAGGGGGCCCGGGGAGCTGTTTTTT. Amino acid sequence: CASSLVRGPGELFF.

The chain is built from TRBV19 and TRBJ2-7; unclear D gene. Trimming stripped 9 bases from V and 2 bases from J, with 23 bases between. The CDR3 consists of 16 residues. Germline V gene lookup returns CDR1 LNHDA and CDR2 SQIVND (reference sequence). In DNA, the CDR3 is TGTGCCAGCAGCGACAAAGTGGCGAATATTCCCTACGAGCAGTACTTC. Its translation: CASSDKVANIPYEQYF.

CDR3 DNA sequence: TGCGCCAGCAGTCAAGAAGCTGGGGTGGCCTACAATGAGCAGTTCTTC. As protein: CASSQEAGVAYNEQFF. The J gene is TRBJ2-1, the V gene TRBV23-1; no reliable D call. TRBV23-1 is annotated as an ORF whose role is uncertain. The V end was cut by 2 bases, the J end by 2 bases, with 13 bases between. This CDR3 region has 16 residues.

This CDR3 reads CASSLGQPSSGNTIYF. The CDR3 DNA follows: TGTGCCAGCAGTTTAGGACAGCCGTCCTCTGGAAACACCATATATTTT. The rearrangement links TRBV27 to TRBJ1-3; D is perhaps TRBD1 (6 bases). Germline loops: CDR1 MNHEY, CDR2 SMNVEV (reference sequence). The CDR3 consists of 16 residues. Trimming cost V 2 bases and J 0 bases, with 11 bases left between them.